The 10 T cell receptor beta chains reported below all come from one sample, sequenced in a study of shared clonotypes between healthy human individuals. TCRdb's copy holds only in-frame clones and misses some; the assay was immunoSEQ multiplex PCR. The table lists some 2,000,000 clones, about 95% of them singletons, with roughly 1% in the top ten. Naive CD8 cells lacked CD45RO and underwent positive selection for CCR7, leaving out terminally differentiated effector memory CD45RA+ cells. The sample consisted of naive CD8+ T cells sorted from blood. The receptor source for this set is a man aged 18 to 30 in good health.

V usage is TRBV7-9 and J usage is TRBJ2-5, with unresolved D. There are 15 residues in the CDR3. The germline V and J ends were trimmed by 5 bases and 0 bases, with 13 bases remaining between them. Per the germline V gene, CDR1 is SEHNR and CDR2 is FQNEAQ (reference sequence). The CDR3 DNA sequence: TGTGCCAGCAGCAGTTGGACGGACGACCAAGAGACCCAGTACTTC. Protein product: CASSSWTDDQETQYF.

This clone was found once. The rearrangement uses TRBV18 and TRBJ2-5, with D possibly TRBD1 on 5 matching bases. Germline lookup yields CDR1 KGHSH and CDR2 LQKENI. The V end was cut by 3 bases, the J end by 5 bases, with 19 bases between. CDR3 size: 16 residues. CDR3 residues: CASSPRAGKRRETQYF. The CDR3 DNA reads TGTGCCAGCTCACCCCGAGCAGGGAAGCGAAGGGAGACCCAGTACTTC.

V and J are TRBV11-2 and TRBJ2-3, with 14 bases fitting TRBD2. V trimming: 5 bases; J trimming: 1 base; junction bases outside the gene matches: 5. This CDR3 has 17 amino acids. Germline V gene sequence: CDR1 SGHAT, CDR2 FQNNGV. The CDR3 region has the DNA TGTGCCAGCAGCCGGACTAGCGGGGGGAGGGGCACAGATACGCAGTATTTT. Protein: CASSRTSGGRGTDTQYF. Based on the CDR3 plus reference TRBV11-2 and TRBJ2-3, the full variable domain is EAGVAQSPRYKIIEKRQSVAFWCNPISGHATLYWYQQILGQGPKLLIQFQNNGVVDDSQLPKDRFSAERLKGVDSTLKIQPAKLEDSAVYLCASSRTSGGRGTDTQYFGPGTRLTVL.

The CDR3 DNA is TGTGCCAGCAGCCTCCATGCAGAGGGGGAGACCCAGTACTTC. It is translated as CASSLHAEGETQYF. The chain carries TRBV7-6 and TRBJ2-5; TRBD1 or TRBD2 may be the D gene (5 bases each). V lost 5 bases and J lost 5, with 15 bases in between. Germline CDR1 reads SGHVS; CDR2 reads FNYEAQ. There are 14 residues in the CDR3.

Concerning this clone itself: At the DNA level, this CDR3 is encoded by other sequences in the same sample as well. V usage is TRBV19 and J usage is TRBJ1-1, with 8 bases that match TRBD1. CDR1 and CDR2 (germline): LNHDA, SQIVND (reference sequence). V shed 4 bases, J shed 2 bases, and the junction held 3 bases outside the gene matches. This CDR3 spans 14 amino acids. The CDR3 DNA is TGTGCCAGTAGTACCGGACAGGGAAACACTGAAGCTTTCTTT. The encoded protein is CASSTGQGNTEAFF.

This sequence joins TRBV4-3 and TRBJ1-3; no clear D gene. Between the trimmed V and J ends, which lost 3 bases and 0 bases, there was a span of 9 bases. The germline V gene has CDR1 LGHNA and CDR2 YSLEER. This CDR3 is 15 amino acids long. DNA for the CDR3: TGCGCCAGCAGCCAGGAGTGGGCCTCTGGAAACACCATATATTTT. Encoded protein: CASSQEWASGNTIYF.

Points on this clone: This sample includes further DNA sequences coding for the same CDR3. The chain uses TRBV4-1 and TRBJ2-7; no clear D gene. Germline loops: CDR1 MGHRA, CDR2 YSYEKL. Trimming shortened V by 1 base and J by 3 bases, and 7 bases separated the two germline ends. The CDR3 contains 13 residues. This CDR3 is CASSQVPDYEQYF. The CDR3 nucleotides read TGCGCCAGCAGCCAAGTTCCGGACTACGAGCAGTACTTC.

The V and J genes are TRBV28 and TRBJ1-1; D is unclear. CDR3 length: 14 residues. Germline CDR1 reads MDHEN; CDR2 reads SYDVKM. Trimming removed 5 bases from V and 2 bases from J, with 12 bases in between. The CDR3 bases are TGTGCCAGCAGTCCCCTGGAACTTAACACTGAAGCTTTCTTT. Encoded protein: CASSPLELNTEAFF.

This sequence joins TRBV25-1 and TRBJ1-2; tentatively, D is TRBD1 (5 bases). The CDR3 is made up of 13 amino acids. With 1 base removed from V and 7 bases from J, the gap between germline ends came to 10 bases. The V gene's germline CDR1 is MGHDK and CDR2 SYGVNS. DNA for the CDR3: TGTGCCAGCAGTGAATTTCTGGGGGGTGGCTACACCTTC. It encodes CASSEFLGGGYTF.

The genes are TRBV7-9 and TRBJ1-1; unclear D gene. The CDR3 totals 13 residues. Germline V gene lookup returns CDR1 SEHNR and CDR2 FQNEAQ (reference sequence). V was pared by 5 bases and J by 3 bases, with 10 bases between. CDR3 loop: CASSPPGYTEAFF. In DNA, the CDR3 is TGTGCCAGCAGCCCCCCGGGATACACTGAAGCTTTCTTT.